The TCR beta chain under discussion was sequenced for a study of cytomegalovirus exposure and HLA in healthy donors. About the research overall: Researchers found that roughly 80% of about 400 genotyped donors fell within the Caucasian-associated ancestry cluster. The study, taken as a whole, reports: Reports described diagnosis of cytomegalovirus status by the classifier as highly specific and sensitive.

PCR amplification relied on 60 Vbeta primers (plus 13 Jbeta primers). TCRdb keeps only in-frame clones here, not all; method: immunoSEQ multiplex PCR. The table includes 150,000 or so clones, roughly four fifths detected once. CDR1 is SGHRS, CDR2 YFSETQ, per germline. The CDR3 consists of 16 residues. With 4 bases clipped from V and 7 bases from J, the junction kept 11 bases outside the gene matches. Worth noting for this clone: Its target is unknown.

V and J are TRBV5-1 and TRBJ2-1; 10 bases are shared with TRBD2. This receptor was identified in a man in his fifties or sixties in good health and CMV-seropositive. The sample taken for sequencing was PBMCs. CDR3 region: CASSTRIAGGGNEQFF. CDR3 in DNA: TGCGCCAGCAGCACACGAATAGCGGGGGGCGGAAATGAGCAGTTCTTC.